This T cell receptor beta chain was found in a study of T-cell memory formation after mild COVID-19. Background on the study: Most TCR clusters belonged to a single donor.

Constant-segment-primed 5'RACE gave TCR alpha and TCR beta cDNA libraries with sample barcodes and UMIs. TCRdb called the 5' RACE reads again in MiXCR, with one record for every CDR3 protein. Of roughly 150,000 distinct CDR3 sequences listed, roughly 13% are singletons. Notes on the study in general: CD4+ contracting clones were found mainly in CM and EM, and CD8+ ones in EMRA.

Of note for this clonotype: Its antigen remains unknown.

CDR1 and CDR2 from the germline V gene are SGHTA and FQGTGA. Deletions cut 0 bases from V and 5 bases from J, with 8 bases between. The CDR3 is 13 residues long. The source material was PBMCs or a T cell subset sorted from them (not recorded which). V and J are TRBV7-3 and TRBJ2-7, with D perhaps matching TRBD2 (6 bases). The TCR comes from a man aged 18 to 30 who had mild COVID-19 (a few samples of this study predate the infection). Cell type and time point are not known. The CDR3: CASSLTGRNEQYF. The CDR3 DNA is TGTGCCAGCAGCTTAACAGGGAGGAACGAGCAGTACTTC.